This T cell receptor (beta chain) was found in a study of T cell responses to AZD1222 COVID-19 vaccine. General study findings and limits: Samples come after the peak T cell response, not at day 14. Spike was spanned by vaccine-associated CD4 TCRs, with dominance at 160-218 and 743-854. Just 5 to 7 AZD1222 recipients were seropositive at baseline.

The V end lost 1 base, the J end lost 0 bases, and 15 bases lay between the germline ends. The CDR3 runs to 18 residues. Germline V lookup: CDR1 SNHLY, CDR2 FYNNEI. The repertoire was sequenced with immunoSEQ multiplex PCR; TCRdb's copy has only in-frame clones and lacks some. The repertoire consists of roughly 51,000 clones, with 86% occurring once and the leading ten covering roughly 6.4%. This clone was detected only once. Antigen specificity is unknown. Both about-4-week and about-12-week second-dose recipients were combined. Sample: peripheral blood, taken 28 days after the second AZD1222 dose. The chain combines TRBV2 with TRBJ1-4, with D perhaps TRBD1 (6 bases). The TCR originated in an adult who received the AZD1222 COVID-19 vaccine. The CDR3 region is CASSEVDPGHSTNEKLFF. CDR3 DNA: TGTGCCAGCAGTGAAGTGGATCCGGGACATTCAACTAATGAAAAACTGTTTTTT.